Shown below are 28 T cell receptor beta chains from a single sample sequenced in a study of T cells in narcolepsy. The assay was immunoSEQ multiplex PCR, and TCRdb's table has in-frame clones only and misses some. The sample holds about 32,000 clones; about 85% are singletons and the top ten take approximately 0.8%. The sample comprised CD45RA- memory CD4+ T cells from PBMCs. These receptors were taken from a human donor with narcolepsy.

This chain links TRBV30 with TRBJ1-1; 8 nucleotides match TRBD1. The CDR3 extends over 14 amino acids. The V gene end was trimmed by 1 base and the J gene end by 5 bases; junction bases not matched to a gene: 6. Looked up from germline, CDR1 is GTSNPN and CDR2 is SVGIG (reference sequence). The CDR3 nucleotides read TGTGCCTGGAGTGAAGGGACAGGTGAGACTGAAGCTTTCTTT. This translates into CAWSEGTGETEAFF.

This clone is a singleton in its sample. The V call is TRBV6-1, the J call TRBJ1-2; D not certain. This CDR3 is built from 14 residues. V dropped 1 base and J dropped 3 bases, with 9 bases sitting between them. Germline V gene lookup returns CDR1 MNHNS and CDR2 SASEGT. Written as DNA, the CDR3 is TGTGCCAGCAGTGAAGTAGCAAGTTACTATGGCTACACCTTC. This encodes CASSEVASYYGYTF.

The chain joins TRBV29-1 to TRBJ2-5, with 8 positions matching TRBD1. Germline V lookup: CDR1 SQVTM, CDR2 ANQGSEA. Trimming removed 8 bases from V and 1 base from J; junction bases left unmatched: 6. The length of the CDR3 is 13 residues. CDR3 in amino acids: CSWTGPSQETQYF. CDR3 nucleotide sequence: TGCAGCTGGACAGGGCCCTCCCAAGAGACCCAGTACTTC.

The chain joins TRBV7-2 to TRBJ1-5, with 8 bases identical to TRBD1. The germline gives CDR1 SGHTA, CDR2 FQGNSA. With V trimmed by 6 bases and J by 4 bases, 8 bases remained unmatched. The CDR3 is 15 amino acids. The CDR3 loop reads CASRQGERGNQPQHF. CDR3 DNA: TGTGCCAGCAGACAGGGGGAGCGTGGGAATCAGCCCCAGCATTTT.

The table lists this clone with a few counts. The rearrangement joins TRBV10-3 to TRBJ1-3; D is perhaps TRBD1 (5 bases). The germline V gene encodes CDR1 ENHRY and CDR2 SYGVKD. This CDR3 spans 14 amino acids. The V end was cut by 2 bases, the J end by 9 bases, with 14 bases between. The CDR3 here is CAISELEGAGTIYF. Written as DNA, the CDR3 is TGTGCCATCAGTGAGCTTGAAGGGGCCGGCACCATATATTTT.

The V gene is TRBV28, the J gene TRBJ2-7, with D unclear. Per the germline V gene, CDR1 is MDHEN and CDR2 is SYDVKM. The CDR3 contains 15 residues. The CDR3, as DNA: TGTGCTGACCAGGTACCTCGTGGCTACCTCTACGAGCAGTACTTC. Translated: CADQVPRGYLYEQYF. The entire variable domain, with the rest obtained from reference TRBV28 and TRBJ2-7, is as follows: DVKVTQSSRYLVKRTGEKVFLECVQDMDHENMFWYRQDPGLGLRLIYFSYDVKMKEKGDIPEGYSVSREKKERFSLILESASTNQTSMYLCADQVPRGYLYEQYFGPGTRLTVT.

The V gene is TRBV5-4, the J gene TRBJ1-4; D remains unclear. The germline V gene has CDR1 SGHNT and CDR2 YYREEE (reference sequence). CDR3 length: 15 amino acids. Deletions cut 4 bases from V and 5 bases from J, with 15 bases between. The CDR3: CASSPGPVENEKLFF. The CDR3 DNA sequence: TGTGCCAGCAGCCCCGGGCCTGTGGAGAATGAAAAACTGTTTTTT.

Of note for this clone: The junction does not match germline at one end; this may be a read error. CDR3 DNA: TGTGTCAGCAGCTTAGCCGGAGGAGCGGGAGGCTCCCCACAAGAGACCCAGTACTTC. Translated, it gives CVSSLAGGAGGSPQETQYF. The genes are TRBV11-2 and TRBJ2-5; TRBD2 matches at 9 bases. The CDR3 length is 19 residues. The germline V gene has CDR1 SGHAT and CDR2 FQNNGV.

V gene TRBV6-5 combines with J gene TRBJ1-4; the D is unclear. Germline values: CDR1 MNHEY, CDR2 SVGAGI. The ends were cut back, 6 bases at V and 2 bases at J, with 10 bases in the middle. The CDR3 contains 14 residues. Here the CDR3 DNA reads TGTGCCAGCAGACAGTCTTTTACTAATGAAAAACTGTTTTTT. It translates to CASRQSFTNEKLFF.

The CDR3 DNA is TGTGCCAGCAGCTATGTAGCCAAAAACATTCAGTACTTC. It codes for CASSYVAKNIQYF. The J gene is TRBJ2-4, the V gene TRBV7-2; unclear D gene. Trimming took off 4 bases at V and 0 bases at J, with 4 bases between the two ends. This CDR3 spans 13 amino acids. Germline V gives CDR1 SGHTA, CDR2 FQGNSA.

The chain links TRBV7-3 to TRBJ2-6; 7 bases align to TRBD1. There are 18 residues in the CDR3. The V gene end was trimmed by 3 bases and the J gene end by 0 bases; junction bases not matched to a gene: 8. Looked up from germline, CDR1 is SGHTA and CDR2 is FQGTGA. CDR3 in amino acids: CASSLTGTALSGANVLTF. CDR3 DNA: TGTGCCAGCAGCTTGACCGGGACAGCCCTCTCTGGGGCCAACGTCCTGACTTTC. Full variable domain (remainder filled in from reference TRBV7-3 and TRBJ2-6): GAGVSQTPSNKVTEKGKYVELRCDPISGHTALYWYRQSLGQGPEFLIYFQGTGAADDSGLPNDRFFAVRPEGSVSTLKIQRTERGDSAVYLCASSLTGTALSGANVLTFGAGSRLTVL.

The V gene is TRBV4-2, the J gene TRBJ2-3, with D possibly matching TRBD1 (6 bases). CDR3 length: 15 residues. Per the germline V gene, CDR1 is LGHNA and CDR2 is YNFKEQ. Trimming pared 2 bases from V and 0 bases from J, leaving 9 bases between. CDR3 sequence reads: CASSQMGASTDTQYF. As DNA, the CDR3 is TGTGCCAGCAGCCAAATGGGGGCTAGCACAGATACGCAGTATTTT.

J is TRBJ2-3 and V is TRBV28; maybe TRBD2 (7 bases). V shed 7 bases and J shed 5 bases, with 19 bases lying between them. Germline CDR1 is MDHEN and CDR2 is SYDVKM. The length of the CDR3 is 15 residues. The CDR3 coding sequence is TGTGCCAGCACCCCCGGCCGGGGGGCCAGAGATACGCAGTATTTT. Protein sequence: CASTPGRGARDTQYF.

The V call is TRBV7-2, the J call TRBJ1-5, with TRBD1 as a possible D gene (5 bases). Germline CDR1 SGHTA, CDR2 FQGNSA. This CDR3 is 15 amino acids long. V dropped 1 base and J dropped 7 bases, with 14 bases sitting between them. CDR3 region: CASSLGGGTGQPQHF. The DNA of the CDR3 is TGTGCCAGCAGCTTAGGGGGAGGGACGGGCCAGCCCCAGCATTTT.

The chain links TRBV7-8 to TRBJ2-5, with 12 nucleotides matching TRBD2. TRBJ2-7 matches the DNA end more closely, so the J call is doubtful. This CDR3 is 18 amino acids long. Germline V CDR1 and CDR2: SGHVS, FQNEAQ. This CDR3 reads CASSPRFLAGGQEYEQYF. The DNA for the CDR3 is TGTGCCAGCAGCCCCCGATTTCTAGCGGGGGGGCAGGAGTACGAGCAGTACTTC.

This sequence joins TRBV28 and TRBJ1-5; weak D call: TRBD1 (6 bases). The CDR3 is 14 amino acids. Germline V lookup: CDR1 MDHEN, CDR2 SYDVKM. The CDR3 DNA follows: TGTGCTATCTCTAAACAGGGAGGGAATCAGCCCCAGCATTTT. Translating it yields CAISKQGGNQPQHF.

The chain is built from TRBV7-9 and TRBJ1-1; the match to TRBD1 covers 8 bases. The length of the CDR3 is 18 residues. In germline, CDR1 is SEHNR, CDR2 FQNEAQ (reference sequence). Trimming cost V 5 bases and J 1 base; bases outside gene matches: 15. This chain's CDR3 is CASSTPVQGALGNTEAFF. DNA for the CDR3: TGTGCCAGCAGCACCCCGGTCCAGGGGGCGTTGGGGAACACTGAAGCTTTCTTT.

The V gene is TRBV28, the J gene TRBJ2-3, with D tentatively TRBD1 (6 bases). The CDR3 has 15 residues. The germline V gene has CDR1 MDHEN and CDR2 SYDVKM. V lost 2 bases and J 2 bases, leaving 11 bases between the germline ends. Written as DNA, the CDR3 is TGTGCCAGCAGTTTAACAGGGAGCACCACAGATACGCAGTATTTT. Protein product: CASSLTGSTTDTQYF.

V gene TRBV30 combines with J gene TRBJ2-7, with 9 bases that match TRBD2. V lost 1 base to trimming and J lost 4 bases; unmatched junction nucleotides: 8. The length of the CDR3 is 15 residues. In germline, CDR1 is GTSNPN, CDR2 SVGIG (reference sequence). CDR3 in amino acids: CAWSDSRTSVYEQYF. CDR3 in DNA: TGTGCCTGGAGTGACTCCCGGACTAGCGTGTACGAGCAGTACTTC.

This chain connects TRBV2 to TRBJ2-2; unclear D gene. Germline V gene data show CDR1 as SNHLY and CDR2 as FYNNEI. The CDR3 is 12 residues long. Trimming cost V 4 bases and J 3 bases, with 3 bases left between them. CDR3 sequence reads: CASSVDTGELFF. As DNA, the CDR3 is TGTGCCAGCAGTGTGGACACCGGGGAGCTGTTTTTT.

DNA for the CDR3: TGTGCCAGCTCACCGGATGAAAAACTGTTTTTT. Its translation is CASSPDEKLFF. The chain uses TRBV18 and TRBJ1-4; D not resolved. The length of the CDR3 is 11 residues. Germline V gene sequence: CDR1 KGHSH, CDR2 LQKENI. V was cut by 3 bases and J by 6 bases, with 2 bases left in between.

The chain's CDR3 is CASREGAVQPQHF. The CDR3, as DNA: TGTGCCAGCAGGGAGGGGGCCGTTCAGCCCCAGCATTTT. The chain has TRBV28 and TRBJ1-5; TRBD1 agrees at 7 bases. V lost 6 bases to trimming and J lost 6 bases; unmatched junction nucleotides: 5. Per germline, CDR1 MDHEN and CDR2 SYDVKM. CDR3 length: 13 amino acids.

The gene calls are TRBV5-5 and TRBJ2-7; D remains unclear. Trimming removed 0 bases at V and 1 base at J, with 11 bases between. Germline CDR1 reads SGHKS; CDR2 reads YYEKEE (reference sequence). The CDR3 consists of 15 residues. In DNA form, the CDR3 reads TGTGCCAGCAGCTTGGCCACAACCAGTTCCTACGAGCAGTACTTC. Translating it yields CASSLATTSSYEQYF.

The V call is TRBV7-9, the J call TRBJ1-5; tentative D call: TRBD1 (6 bases). The CDR3 loop spans 16 amino acids. V lost 1 base to trimming and J lost 0 bases, with 10 bases between them. Germline CDR1 SEHNR, CDR2 FQNEAQ (reference sequence). As DNA, the CDR3 is TGTGCCAGCAGCTTAGAGTCCAGGGGTAGCAATCAGCCCCAGCATTTT. It codes for CASSLESRGSNQPQHF.

As for this clone: This sample includes further DNA sequences coding for the same CDR3. The rearrangement links TRBV9 to TRBJ2-2; a weak D match, TRBD1 (5 bases). Germline V lookup: CDR1 SGDLS, CDR2 YYNGEE. The V end was cut by 2 bases, the J end by 1 base, with 6 bases between. The CDR3 is 14 residues long. The CDR3 sequence: CASSVTGNTGELFF. In DNA form, the CDR3 reads TGTGCCAGCAGCGTTACAGGGAACACCGGGGAGCTGTTTTTT.

This chain links TRBV5-1 with TRBJ2-5; 7 bases agree with TRBD1. Judging by the DNA end, TRBJ2-7 fits better; the J call may be wrong. Germline V lookup: CDR1 SGHRS, CDR2 YFSETQ. The length of the CDR3 is 15 residues. CDR3 sequence: CASSLAGTASYEQYF. The CDR3 region has the DNA TGCGCCAGCAGCTTGGCCGGGACAGCATCCTACGAGCAGTACTTC.

This clone showed up just a few times. Written as DNA, the CDR3 is TGTGCCAGCAGTCCCGACAGACTGAGGGAGACCCAGTACTTC. It yields the protein CASSPDRLRETQYF. The chain has TRBV27 and TRBJ2-5, with D possibly TRBD1 on 5 matching bases. The CDR3 has 14 amino acids. Deletions cut 5 bases from V and 5 bases from J, with 15 bases between. CDR1 is MNHEY, CDR2 SMNVEV, per germline (reference sequence).

The J gene is TRBJ2-7, the V gene TRBV18; no definite D call. V lost 5 bases and J lost 7, with 18 bases in between. Germline CDR1 and CDR2: KGHSH and LQKENI. The CDR3 contains 14 residues. This CDR3 reads CASSSTAREGEQYF. The CDR3 DNA follows: TGTGCCAGCTCATCGACGGCTAGGGAAGGGGAGCAGTACTTC.